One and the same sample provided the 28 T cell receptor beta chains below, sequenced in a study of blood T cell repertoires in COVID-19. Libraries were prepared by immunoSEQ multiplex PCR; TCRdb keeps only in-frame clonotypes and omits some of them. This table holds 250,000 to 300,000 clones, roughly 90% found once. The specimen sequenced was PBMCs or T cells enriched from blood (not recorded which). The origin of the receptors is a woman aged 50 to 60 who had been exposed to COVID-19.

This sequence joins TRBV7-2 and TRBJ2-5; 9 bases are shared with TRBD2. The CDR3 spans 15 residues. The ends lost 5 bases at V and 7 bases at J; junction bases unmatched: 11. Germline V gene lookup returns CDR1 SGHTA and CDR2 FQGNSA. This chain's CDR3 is CASSDLAGNRWTQYF. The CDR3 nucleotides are TGTGCCAGCAGCGACCTAGCGGGGAACAGGTGGACCCAGTACTTC.

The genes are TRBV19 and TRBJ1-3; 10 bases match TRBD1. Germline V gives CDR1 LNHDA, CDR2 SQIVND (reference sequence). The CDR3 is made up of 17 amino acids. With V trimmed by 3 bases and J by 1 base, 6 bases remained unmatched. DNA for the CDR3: TGTGCCAGTAGTATTGTCTCGGGACAGGGGTCTGGAAACACCATATATTTT. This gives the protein CASSIVSGQGSGNTIYF.

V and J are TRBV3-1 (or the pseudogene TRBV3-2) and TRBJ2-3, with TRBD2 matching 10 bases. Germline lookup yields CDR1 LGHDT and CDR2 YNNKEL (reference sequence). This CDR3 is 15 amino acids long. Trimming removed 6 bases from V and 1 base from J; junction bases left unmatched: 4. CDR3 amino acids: CASRPTSGGTDTQYF. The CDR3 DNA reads TGTGCCAGCAGGCCAACTAGCGGGGGCACAGATACGCAGTATTTT.

CDR3 in amino acids: CASSIVVWGDEQFF. As DNA, the CDR3 is TGTGCCAGTAGTATCGTGGTGTGGGGGGATGAGCAGTTCTTC. The chain combines TRBV19 with TRBJ2-1, with a possible D match to TRBD2 (6 bases). Trimming shortened V by 3 bases and J by 8 bases, and 14 bases separated the two germline ends. Germline V CDR1 and CDR2: LNHDA, SQIVND (reference sequence). This CDR3 region has 14 residues.

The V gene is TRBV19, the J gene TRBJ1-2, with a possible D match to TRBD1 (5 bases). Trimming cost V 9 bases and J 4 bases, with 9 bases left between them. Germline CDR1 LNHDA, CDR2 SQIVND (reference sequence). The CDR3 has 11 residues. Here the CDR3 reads CASDQGYGYTF. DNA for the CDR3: TGTGCCAGCGACCAGGGCTATGGCTACACCTTC.

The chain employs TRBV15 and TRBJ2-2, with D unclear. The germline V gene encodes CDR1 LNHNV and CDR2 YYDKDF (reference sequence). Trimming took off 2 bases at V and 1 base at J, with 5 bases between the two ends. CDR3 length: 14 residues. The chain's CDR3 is CATSRRQNTGELFF. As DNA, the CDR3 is TGTGCCACCAGCAGAAGACAGAACACCGGGGAGCTGTTTTTT.

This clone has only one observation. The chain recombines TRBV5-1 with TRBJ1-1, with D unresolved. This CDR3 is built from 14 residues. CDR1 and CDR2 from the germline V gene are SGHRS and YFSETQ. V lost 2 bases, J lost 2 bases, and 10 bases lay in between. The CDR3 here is CASSFSAFNTEAFF. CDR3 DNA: TGCGCCAGCAGCTTTAGTGCCTTCAACACTGAAGCTTTCTTT. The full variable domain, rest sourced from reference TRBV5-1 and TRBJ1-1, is KAGVTQTPRYLIKTRGQQVTLSCSPISGHRSVSWYQQTPGQGLQFLFEYFSETQRNKGNFPGRFSGRQFSNSRSEMNVSTLELGDSALYLCASSFSAFNTEAFFGQGTRLTVV.

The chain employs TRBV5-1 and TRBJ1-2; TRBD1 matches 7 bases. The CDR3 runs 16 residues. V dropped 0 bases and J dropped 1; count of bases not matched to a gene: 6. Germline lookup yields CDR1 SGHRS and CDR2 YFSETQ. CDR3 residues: CASSLEGGQINYGYTF. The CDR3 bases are TGCGCCAGCAGCTTGGAGGGGGGACAGATTAACTATGGCTACACCTTC.

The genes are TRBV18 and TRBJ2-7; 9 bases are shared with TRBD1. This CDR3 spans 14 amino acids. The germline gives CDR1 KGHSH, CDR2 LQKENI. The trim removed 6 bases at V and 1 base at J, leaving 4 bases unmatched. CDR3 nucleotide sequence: TGTGCCAGCTCCGGGGACAGGGCGTCCTACGAGCAGTACTTC. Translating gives CASSGDRASYEQYF.

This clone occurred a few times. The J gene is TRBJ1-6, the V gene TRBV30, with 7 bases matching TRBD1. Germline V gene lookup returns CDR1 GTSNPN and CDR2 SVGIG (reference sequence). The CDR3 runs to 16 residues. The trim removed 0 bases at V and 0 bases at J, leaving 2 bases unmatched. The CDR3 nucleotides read TGTGCCTGGAGTGTCGACAGGGCCTCCTATAATTCACCCCTCCACTTT. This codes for CAWSVDRASYNSPLHF. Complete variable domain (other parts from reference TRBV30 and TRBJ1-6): SQTIHQWPATLVQPVGSPLSLECTVEGTSNPNLYWYRQAAGRGLQLLFYSVGIGQISSEVPQNLSASRPQDRQFILSSKKLLLSDSGFYLCAWSVDRASYNSPLHFGNGTRLTVT.

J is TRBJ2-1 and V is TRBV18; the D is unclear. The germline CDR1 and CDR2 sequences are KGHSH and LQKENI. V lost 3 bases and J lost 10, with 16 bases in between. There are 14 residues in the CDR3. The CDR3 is CASSPRNPVSEQFF. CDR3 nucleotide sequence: TGTGCCAGCTCACCCAGGAATCCCGTCTCCGAGCAGTTCTTC.

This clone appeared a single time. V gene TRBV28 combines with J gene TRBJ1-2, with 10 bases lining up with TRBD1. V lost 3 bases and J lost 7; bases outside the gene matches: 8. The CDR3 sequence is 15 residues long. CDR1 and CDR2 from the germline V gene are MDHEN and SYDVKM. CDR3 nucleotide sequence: TGTGCCAGCAGTTTCCCATCCGGGACAGGGGTTGGCTACACCTTC. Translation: CASSFPSGTGVGYTF.

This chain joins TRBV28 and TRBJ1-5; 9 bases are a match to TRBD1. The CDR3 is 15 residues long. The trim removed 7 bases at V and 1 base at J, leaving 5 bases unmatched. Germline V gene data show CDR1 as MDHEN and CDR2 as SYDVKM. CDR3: CASTRDRDSNQPQHF. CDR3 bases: TGTGCCAGCACCCGGGACAGGGACAGCAATCAGCCCCAGCATTTT.

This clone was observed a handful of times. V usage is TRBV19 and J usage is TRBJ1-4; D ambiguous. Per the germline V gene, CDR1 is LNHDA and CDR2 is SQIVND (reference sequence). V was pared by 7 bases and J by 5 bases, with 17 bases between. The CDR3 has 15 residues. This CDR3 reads CASKVITRPNEKLFF. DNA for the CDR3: TGTGCCAGTAAAGTGATAACTAGGCCCAATGAAAAACTGTTTTTT.

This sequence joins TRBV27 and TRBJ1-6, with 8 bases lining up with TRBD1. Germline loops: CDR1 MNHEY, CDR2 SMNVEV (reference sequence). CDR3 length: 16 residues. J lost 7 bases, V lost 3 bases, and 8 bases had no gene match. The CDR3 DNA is TGTGCCAGCAGTTTCTCACAGGGGGGTTTCAATTCACCCCTCCACTTT. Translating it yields CASSFSQGGFNSPLHF.

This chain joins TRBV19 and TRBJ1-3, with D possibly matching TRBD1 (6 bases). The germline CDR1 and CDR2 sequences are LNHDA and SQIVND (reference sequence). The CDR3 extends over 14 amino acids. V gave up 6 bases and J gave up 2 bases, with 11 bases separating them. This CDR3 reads CASRPDSAGNTIYF. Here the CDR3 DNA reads TGTGCCAGTAGGCCGGACAGCGCTGGAAACACCATATATTTT. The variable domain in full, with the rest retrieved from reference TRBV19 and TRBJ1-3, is DGGITQSPKYLFRKEGQNVTLSCEQNLNHDAMYWYRQDPGQGLRLIYYSQIVNDFQKGDIAEGYSVSREKKESFPLTVTSAQKNPTAFYLCASRPDSAGNTIYFGEGSWLTVV.

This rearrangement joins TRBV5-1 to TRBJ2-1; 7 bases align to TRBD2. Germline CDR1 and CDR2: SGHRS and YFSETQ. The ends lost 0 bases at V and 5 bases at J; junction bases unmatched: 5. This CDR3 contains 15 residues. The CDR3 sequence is CASSLGTSVDNEQFF. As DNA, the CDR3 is TGCGCCAGCAGCTTGGGCACTAGCGTCGACAATGAGCAGTTCTTC.

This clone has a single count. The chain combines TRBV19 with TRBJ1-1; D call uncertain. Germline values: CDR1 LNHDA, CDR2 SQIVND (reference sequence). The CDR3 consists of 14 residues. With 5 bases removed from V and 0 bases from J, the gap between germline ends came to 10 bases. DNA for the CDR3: TGTGCCAGTAGTGCCGGAGGAATGAACACTGAAGCTTTCTTT. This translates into CASSAGGMNTEAFF.

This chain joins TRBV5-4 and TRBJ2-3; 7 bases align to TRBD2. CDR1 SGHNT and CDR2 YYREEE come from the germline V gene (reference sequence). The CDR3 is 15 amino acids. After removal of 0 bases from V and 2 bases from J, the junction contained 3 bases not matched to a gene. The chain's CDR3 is CASSLASGVTDTQYF. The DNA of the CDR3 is TGTGCCAGCAGCTTGGCCAGCGGGGTCACAGATACGCAGTATTTT.

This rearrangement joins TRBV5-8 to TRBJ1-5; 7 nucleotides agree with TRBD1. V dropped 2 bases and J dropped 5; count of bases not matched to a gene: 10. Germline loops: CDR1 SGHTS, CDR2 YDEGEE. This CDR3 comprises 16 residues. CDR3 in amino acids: CASSFFPAGTDQPQHF. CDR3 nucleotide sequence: TGTGCCAGCAGCTTTTTCCCGGCCGGGACAGATCAGCCCCAGCATTTT.

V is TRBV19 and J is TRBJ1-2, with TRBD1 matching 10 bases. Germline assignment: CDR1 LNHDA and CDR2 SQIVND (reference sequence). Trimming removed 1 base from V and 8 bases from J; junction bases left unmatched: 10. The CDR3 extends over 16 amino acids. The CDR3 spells CASSIVQTGGAGGYTF. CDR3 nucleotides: TGTGCCAGTAGTATAGTTCAGACAGGGGGCGCTGGCGGCTACACCTTC.

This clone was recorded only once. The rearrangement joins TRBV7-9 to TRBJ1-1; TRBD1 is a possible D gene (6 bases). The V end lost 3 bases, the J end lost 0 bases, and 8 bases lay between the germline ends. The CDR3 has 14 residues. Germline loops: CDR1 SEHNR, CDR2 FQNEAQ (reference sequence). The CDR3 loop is CASSLPGVNTEAFF. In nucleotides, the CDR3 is TGTGCCAGCAGCTTGCCAGGGGTGAACACTGAAGCTTTCTTT. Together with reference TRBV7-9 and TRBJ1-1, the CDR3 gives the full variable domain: DTGVSQNPRHKITKRGQNVTFRCDPISEHNRLYWYRQTLGQGPEFLTYFQNEAQLEKSRLLSDRFSAERPKGSFSTLEIQRTEQGDSAMYLCASSLPGVNTEAFFGQGTRLTVV.

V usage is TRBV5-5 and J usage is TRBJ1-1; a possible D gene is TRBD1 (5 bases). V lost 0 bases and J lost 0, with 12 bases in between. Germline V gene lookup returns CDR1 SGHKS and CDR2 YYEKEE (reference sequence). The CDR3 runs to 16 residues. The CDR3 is CASSLDQAGLNTEAFF. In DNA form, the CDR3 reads TGTGCCAGCAGCTTGGATCAGGCAGGGTTGAACACTGAAGCTTTCTTT. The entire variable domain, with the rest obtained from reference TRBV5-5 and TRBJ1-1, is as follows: DAGVTQSPTHLIKTRGQQVTLRCSPISGHKSVSWYQQVLGQGPQFIFQYYEKEERGRGNFPDRFSARQFPNYSSELNVNALLLGDSALYLCASSLDQAGLNTEAFFGQGTRLTVV.

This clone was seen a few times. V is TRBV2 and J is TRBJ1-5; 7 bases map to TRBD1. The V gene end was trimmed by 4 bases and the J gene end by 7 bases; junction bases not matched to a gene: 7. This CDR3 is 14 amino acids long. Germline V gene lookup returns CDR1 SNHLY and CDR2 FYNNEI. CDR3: CASSGQGGGQPQHF. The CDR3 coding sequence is TGTGCCAGCAGTGGTCAAGGGGGCGGGCAGCCCCAGCATTTT.

CDR3 nucleotides: TGTGCCAGTAGCATCACAGGGACCGCTAATGAAAAACTGTTTTTT. This codes for CASSITGTANEKLFF. The V and J genes are TRBV19 and TRBJ1-4, with D possibly being TRBD1 (6 bases). Trimming took off 6 bases at V and 3 bases at J, with 14 bases between the two ends. CDR3 length equals 15 residues. Germline CDR1 is LNHDA and CDR2 is SQIVND (reference sequence).

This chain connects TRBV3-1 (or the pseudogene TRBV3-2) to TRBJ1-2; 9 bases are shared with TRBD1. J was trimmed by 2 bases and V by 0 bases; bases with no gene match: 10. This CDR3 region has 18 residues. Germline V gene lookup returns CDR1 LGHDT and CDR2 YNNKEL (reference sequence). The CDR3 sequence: CASSQEEVGTGSNYGYTF. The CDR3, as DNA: TGTGCCAGCAGCCAAGAAGAGGTCGGGACAGGGTCCAACTATGGCTACACCTTC.

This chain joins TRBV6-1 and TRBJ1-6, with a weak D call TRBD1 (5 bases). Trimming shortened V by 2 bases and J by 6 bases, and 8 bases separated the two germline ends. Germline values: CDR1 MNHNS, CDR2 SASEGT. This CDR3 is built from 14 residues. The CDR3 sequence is CASSERQSNSPLHF. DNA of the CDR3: TGTGCCAGCAGTGAAAGACAGTCTAATTCACCCCTCCACTTT.

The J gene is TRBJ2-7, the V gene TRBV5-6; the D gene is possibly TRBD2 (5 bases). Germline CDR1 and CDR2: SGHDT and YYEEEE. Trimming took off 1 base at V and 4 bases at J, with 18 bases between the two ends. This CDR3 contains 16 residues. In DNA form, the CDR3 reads TGTGCCAGCAGCTTGAGAGGGTCGGGCTTACGTTACGAGCAGTACTTC. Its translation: CASSLRGSGLRYEQYF.